The 10 T cell receptor beta chains listed next were all sequenced from one sample in a study of metastatic and nonmetastatic thyroid tumors. Each patient came to thyroid surgery without any prior treatment (of any kind). With MiXCR, TCRdb called clones anew from the PCR reads. The table lists approximately 29,000 clones, around 17% of them singletons. The source material was blood. These receptors all come from a female donor with papillary thyroid cancer or a benign thyroid nodule (not recorded which). Some clones in this sample may be carry-over from other donors' samples.

At least ten counts were recorded for this clone. V is TRBV6-7 and J is TRBJ1-1, with D hard to call. TRBV6-7 is filed as an ORF, its function uncertain. V was pared by 5 bases and J by 1 base, with 14 bases between. The length of the CDR3 is 15 residues. This CDR3 reads CASSTRDDSNTEAFF. The CDR3 DNA follows: TGTGCCAGCAGTACTAGAGACGACTCGAACACTGAAGCTTTCTTT.

This clone occurred many times. CDR3 nucleotides: TGTGCCAGCAGTGTAATGGGTCTAGTCTCCTACAATGAGCAGTTCTTC. Its translation: CASSVMGLVSYNEQFF. The chain links TRBV2 to TRBJ2-1, with D unclear. This CDR3 is built from 16 residues. V was clipped by 4 bases and J by 0 bases, with 13 bases between them. Per the germline V gene, CDR1 is SNHLY and CDR2 is FYNNEI.

In this sample, this clone turned up many times. The V call is TRBV10-2, the J call TRBJ2-3; tentatively, D is TRBD1 (5 bases). The CDR3 spans 12 residues. Germline V gives CDR1 WSHSY, CDR2 SAAADI. The germline V and J ends were trimmed by 3 bases and 6 bases, with 7 bases remaining between them. CDR3: CASSDAGDTQYF. In nucleotides, the CDR3 is TGCGCCAGCAGTGATGCAGGGGATACGCAGTATTTT.

The gene calls are TRBV5-6 and TRBJ2-7; TRBD2 might be the D (6 bases). The CDR3 runs to 16 residues. The germline V gene has CDR1 SGHDT and CDR2 YYEEEE. The ends were cut back, 0 bases at V and 5 bases at J, with 18 bases in the middle. CDR3 region: CASSLAGLWGDHEQYF. As DNA, the CDR3 is TGTGCCAGCAGCTTGGCTGGACTATGGGGGGACCACGAGCAGTACTTC. The full variable domain, with the rest looked up from reference TRBV5-6 and TRBJ2-7, is DAGVTQSPTHLIKTRGQQVTLRCSPKSGHDTVSWYQQALGQGPQFIFQYYEEEERQRGNFPDRFSGHQFPNYSSELNVNALLLGDSALYLCASSLAGLWGDHEQYFGPGTRLTVT.

In this sample, this clone turned up many times. The CDR3 region has the DNA TGTGCCAGCAGCTTAAATAGGCCGACGGGTCGGGAGATTTTTGGTAATGAGCAGTTCTTC. Translated: CASSLNRPTGREIFGNEQFF. This chain joins TRBV7-3 and TRBJ2-1; a weak D match, TRBD2 (6 bases). V lost 1 base to trimming and J lost 7 bases, with 29 bases between them. CDR1 is SGHTA and CDR2 is FQGTGA in the germline V gene. The length of the CDR3 is 20 residues.

By sample share, this clone is medium-sized. CDR3 sequence (DNA): TGTGCCAGCAGCTCGGGGACAGGACTCTACAATGAGCAGTTCTTC. It is translated as CASSSGTGLYNEQFF. The chain links TRBV11-3 to TRBJ2-1; 8 bases match TRBD1. Germline trimming cut 4 bases from V and 3 bases from J; bases unmatched to any gene: 5. The germline V gene encodes CDR1 SGHNT and CDR2 YENEEA. The CDR3 contains 15 residues.

This clone was observed a handful of times. The chain links TRBV28 to TRBJ1-3; D not certain. Trimming left V 8 bases short and J 4 bases short, with 9 bases between. CDR1 is MDHEN and CDR2 is SYDVKM in the germline V gene. The CDR3 has 12 residues. The CDR3 region has the DNA TGTGCCAGCTCCAACCTGGGAAACACCATATATTTT. Translated, it gives CASSNLGNTIYF. The whole variable domain, remainder taken from reference TRBV28 and TRBJ1-3, is DVKVTQSSRYLVKRTGEKVFLECVQDMDHENMFWYRQDPGLGLRLIYFSYDVKMKEKGDIPEGYSVSREKKERFSLILESASTNQTSMYLCASSNLGNTIYFGEGSWLTVV.

This clone was picked up many times. J is TRBJ2-3 and V is TRBV6-2 or TRBV6-3; 10 bases line up with TRBD2. There are 14 residues in the CDR3. Germline assignment: CDR1 MNHEY and CDR2 SVGEGT. Losses at the gene ends were 7 bases for V and 3 bases for J; bases not matched to a gene: 4. CDR3 amino acids: CASNQREGTDTQYF. The CDR3 DNA reads TGTGCCAGCAATCAGCGGGAGGGGACAGATACGCAGTATTTT.

Turning to this clone: A junction end diverges from the germline sequence, so it may reflect a read error. The chain uses TRBV2 and TRBJ2-1; tentative D call: TRBD2 (6 bases). Germline assignment: CDR1 SNHLY and CDR2 FYNNEI. This CDR3 comprises 12 residues. CDR3 bases: TGCGCCAGCAGTTTTACTAGCAGGGAGCAGTTCTTC. Amino acids: CASSFTSREQFF.

The rearrangement links TRBV20-1 to TRBJ2-1; maybe TRBD2 (5 bases). V lost 2 bases to trimming and J lost 7 bases, with 15 bases between them. The CDR3 length is 14 residues. Per germline, CDR1 DFQATT and CDR2 SNEGSKA (reference sequence). The chain's CDR3 is CSARTGSIWNEQFF. The DNA of the CDR3 is TGCAGTGCTAGAACGGGATCGATTTGGAATGAGCAGTTCTTC.